This T cell receptor beta chain was profiled in a study of shared clonotypes between healthy human individuals. The CDR3 runs to 12 residues. CDR1 and CDR2 from the germline V gene are GTSNPN and SVGIG (reference sequence). Between the trimmed V and J ends, which lost 0 bases and 11 bases, there was a span of 13 bases. Produced via immunoSEQ multiplex PCR; TCRdb's table is partial and in-frame only. The top ten clones hold about 1.5% of a sample with nearly 1 million clones, 70% to 85% of them seen once. The sequenced sample consisted of memory CD4+ T cells sorted from blood. Indicated subset: CD45RA-negative fraction. The receptor comes from a man aged 18 to 35 in good health. The gene calls are TRBV30 and TRBJ2-5; D may match TRBD1 or TRBD2 (5 bases each). CDR3 in DNA: TGTGCCTGGAGTGTAAGGGGAGCGGAGCAGTACTTC. Translated, it gives CAWSVRGAEQYF.